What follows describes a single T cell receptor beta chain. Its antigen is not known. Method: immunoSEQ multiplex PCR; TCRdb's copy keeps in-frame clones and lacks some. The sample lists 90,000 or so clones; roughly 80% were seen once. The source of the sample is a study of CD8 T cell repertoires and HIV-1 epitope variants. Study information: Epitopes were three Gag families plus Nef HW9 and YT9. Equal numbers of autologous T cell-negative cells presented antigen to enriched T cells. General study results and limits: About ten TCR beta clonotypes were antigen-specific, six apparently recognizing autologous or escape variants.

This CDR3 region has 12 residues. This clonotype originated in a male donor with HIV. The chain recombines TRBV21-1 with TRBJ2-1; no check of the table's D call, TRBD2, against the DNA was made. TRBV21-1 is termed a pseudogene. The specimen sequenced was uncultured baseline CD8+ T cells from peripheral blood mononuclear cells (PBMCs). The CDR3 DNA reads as TGTGCCAGCAGCAAACCCTGCGCGGGGCAGTTCTTC. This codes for CASSKPCAGQFF.